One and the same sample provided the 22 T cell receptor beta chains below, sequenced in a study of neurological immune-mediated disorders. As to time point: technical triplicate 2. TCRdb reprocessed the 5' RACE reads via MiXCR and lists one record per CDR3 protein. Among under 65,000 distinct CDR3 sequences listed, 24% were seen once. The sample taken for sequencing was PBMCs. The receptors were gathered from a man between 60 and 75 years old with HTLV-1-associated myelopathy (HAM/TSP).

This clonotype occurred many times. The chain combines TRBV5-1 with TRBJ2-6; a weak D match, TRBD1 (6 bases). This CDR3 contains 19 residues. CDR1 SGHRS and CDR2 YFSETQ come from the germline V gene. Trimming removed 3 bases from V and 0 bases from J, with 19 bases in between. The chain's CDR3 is CASSSTSGHLSSGANVLTF. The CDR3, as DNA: TGCGCCAGCAGCTCGACTTCGGGACACTTGAGCTCTGGGGCCAACGTCCTGACTTTC.

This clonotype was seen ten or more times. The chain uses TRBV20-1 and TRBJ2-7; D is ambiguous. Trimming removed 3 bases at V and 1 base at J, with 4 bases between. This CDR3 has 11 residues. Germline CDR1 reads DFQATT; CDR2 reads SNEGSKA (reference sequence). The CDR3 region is CSASVSYEQYF. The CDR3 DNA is TGCAGTGCTAGCGTTTCCTACGAGCAGTACTTC.

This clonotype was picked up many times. The CDR3 is CASSLTDSLAKNIQYF. CDR3 bases: TGTGCCAGCAGCCTTACAGACTCCCTGGCCAAAAACATTCAGTACTTC. The J gene is TRBJ2-4, the V gene TRBV11-2; no clear D. Germline CDR1 reads SGHAT; CDR2 reads FQNNGV. V gave up 5 bases and J gave up 1 base, with 15 bases separating them. The CDR3 has 16 amino acids.

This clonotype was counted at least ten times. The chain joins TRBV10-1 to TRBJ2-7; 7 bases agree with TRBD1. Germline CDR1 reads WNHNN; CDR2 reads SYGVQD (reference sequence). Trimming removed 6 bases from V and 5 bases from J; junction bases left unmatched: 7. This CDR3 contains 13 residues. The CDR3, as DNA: TGCGCCAGCAGCGGACAGGTCGACGACGAGCAGTACTTC. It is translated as CASSGQVDDEQYF.

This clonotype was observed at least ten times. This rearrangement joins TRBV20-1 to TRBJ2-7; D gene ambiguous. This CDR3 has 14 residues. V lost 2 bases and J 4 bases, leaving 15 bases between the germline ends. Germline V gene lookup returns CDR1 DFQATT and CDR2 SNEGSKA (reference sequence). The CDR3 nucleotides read TGCAGTGCTAGAAAAGACGGAGATCGATACGAGCAGTACTTC. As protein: CSARKDGDRYEQYF.

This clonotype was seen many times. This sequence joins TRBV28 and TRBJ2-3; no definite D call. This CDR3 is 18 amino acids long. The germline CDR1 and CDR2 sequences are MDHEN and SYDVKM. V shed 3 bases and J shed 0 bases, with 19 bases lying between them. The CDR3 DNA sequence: TGTGCCAGCAGTTTTGGGTGGGGTAGCCCAGCAAGCACAGATACGCAGTATTTT. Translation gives CASSFGWGSPASTDTQYF. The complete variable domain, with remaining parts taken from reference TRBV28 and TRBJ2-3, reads DVKVTQSSRYLVKRTGEKVFLECVQDMDHENMFWYRQDPGLGLRLIYFSYDVKMKEKGDIPEGYSVSREKKERFSLILESASTNQTSMYLCASSFGWGSPASTDTQYFGPGTRLTVL.

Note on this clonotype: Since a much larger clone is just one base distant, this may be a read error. CDR3 in amino acids: CIVLQRGVTDTQYF. The DNA for the CDR3 is TGCATCGTTCTCCAGCGGGGCGTCACAGATACGCAGTATTTT. The genes are TRBV29-1 and TRBJ2-3; 7 bases match TRBD2. The germline V gene encodes CDR1 SQVTM and CDR2 ANQGSEA. This CDR3 has 14 amino acids.

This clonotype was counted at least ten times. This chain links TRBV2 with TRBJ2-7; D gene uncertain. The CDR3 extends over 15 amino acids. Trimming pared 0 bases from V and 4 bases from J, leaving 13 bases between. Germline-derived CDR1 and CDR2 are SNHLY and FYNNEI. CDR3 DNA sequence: TGTGCCAGCAGTGAAGCGGATGGCAGGCCTTACGAGCAGTACTTC. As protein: CASSEADGRPYEQYF.

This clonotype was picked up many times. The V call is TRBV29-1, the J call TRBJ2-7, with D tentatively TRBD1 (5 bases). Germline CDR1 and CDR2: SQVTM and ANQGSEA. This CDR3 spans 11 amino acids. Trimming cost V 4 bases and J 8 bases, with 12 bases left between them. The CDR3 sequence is CSVGQFTQQYF. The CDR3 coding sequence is TGCAGCGTTGGACAGTTTACGCAGCAGTACTTC.

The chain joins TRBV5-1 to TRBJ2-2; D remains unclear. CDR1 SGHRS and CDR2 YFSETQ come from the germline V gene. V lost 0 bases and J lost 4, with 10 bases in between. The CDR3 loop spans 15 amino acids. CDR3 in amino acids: CASSLDGSSTGELFF. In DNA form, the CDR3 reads TGCGCCAGCAGCTTGGACGGGTCCTCCACCGGGGAGCTGTTTTTT. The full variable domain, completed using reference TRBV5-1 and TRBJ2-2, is KAGVTQTPRYLIKTRGQQVTLSCSPISGHRSVSWYQQTPGQGLQFLFEYFSETQRNKGNFPGRFSGRQFSNSRSEMNVSTLELGDSALYLCASSLDGSSTGELFFGEGSRLTVL.

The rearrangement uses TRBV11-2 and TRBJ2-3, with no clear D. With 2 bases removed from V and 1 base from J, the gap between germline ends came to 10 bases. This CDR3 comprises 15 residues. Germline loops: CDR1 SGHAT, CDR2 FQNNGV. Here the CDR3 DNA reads TGTGCCAGCAGCTTATTTAAACCTGGCACAGATACGCAGTATTTT. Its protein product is CASSLFKPGTDTQYF.

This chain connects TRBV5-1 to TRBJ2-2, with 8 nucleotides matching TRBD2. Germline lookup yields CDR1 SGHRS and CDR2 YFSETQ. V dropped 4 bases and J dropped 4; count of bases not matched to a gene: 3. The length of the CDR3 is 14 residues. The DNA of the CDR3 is TGCGCCAGCAGCGCTGCGGGGGGCACCGGGGAGCTGTTTTTT. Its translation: CASSAAGGTGELFF.

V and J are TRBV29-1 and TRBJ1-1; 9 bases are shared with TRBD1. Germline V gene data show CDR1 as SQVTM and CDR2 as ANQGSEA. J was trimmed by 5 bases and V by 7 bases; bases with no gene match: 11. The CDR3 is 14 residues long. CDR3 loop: CSGLPDRGGTEAFF. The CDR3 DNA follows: TGCAGCGGCCTTCCGGACAGGGGAGGGACTGAAGCTTTCTTT.

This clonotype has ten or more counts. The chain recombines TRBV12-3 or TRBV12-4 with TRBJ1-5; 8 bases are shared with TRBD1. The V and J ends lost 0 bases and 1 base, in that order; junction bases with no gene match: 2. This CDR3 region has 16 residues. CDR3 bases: TGTGCCAGCAGTTTAGCGACAGGGGTAAGCAATCAGCCCCAGCATTTT. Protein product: CASSLATGVSNQPQHF.

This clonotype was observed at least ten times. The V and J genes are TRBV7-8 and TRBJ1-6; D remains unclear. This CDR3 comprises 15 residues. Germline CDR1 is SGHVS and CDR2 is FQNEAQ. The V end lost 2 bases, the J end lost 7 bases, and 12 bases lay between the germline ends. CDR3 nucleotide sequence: TGTGCCAGCAGCTTAAGGATCCAAGGGAATTCACCCCTCCACTTT. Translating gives CASSLRIQGNSPLHF.

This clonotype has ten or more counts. DNA of the CDR3: TGCGCCAGCAGCTTGGACGGGACACCCCCCTATGGCTACACCTTC. Residues: CASSLDGTPPYGYTF. V and J are TRBV5-1 and TRBJ1-2; tentatively, D is TRBD1 (6 bases). The CDR3 runs 15 residues. V shed 0 bases and J shed 4 bases, with 13 bases lying between them. The germline gives CDR1 SGHRS, CDR2 YFSETQ.

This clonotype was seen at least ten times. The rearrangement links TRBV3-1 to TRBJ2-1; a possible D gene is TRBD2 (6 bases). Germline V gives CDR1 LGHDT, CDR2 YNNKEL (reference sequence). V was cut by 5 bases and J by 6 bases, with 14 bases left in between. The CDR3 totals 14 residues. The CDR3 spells CASSSSWRGNEQFF. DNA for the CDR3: TGTGCCAGCAGCTCTTCCTGGCGGGGCAATGAGCAGTTCTTC.

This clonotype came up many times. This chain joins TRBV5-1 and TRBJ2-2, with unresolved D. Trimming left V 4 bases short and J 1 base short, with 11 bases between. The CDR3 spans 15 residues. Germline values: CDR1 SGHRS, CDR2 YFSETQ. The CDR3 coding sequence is TGCGCCAGCAGCGTGGATGAGGTGAACACCGGGGAGCTGTTTTTT. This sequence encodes CASSVDEVNTGELFF.

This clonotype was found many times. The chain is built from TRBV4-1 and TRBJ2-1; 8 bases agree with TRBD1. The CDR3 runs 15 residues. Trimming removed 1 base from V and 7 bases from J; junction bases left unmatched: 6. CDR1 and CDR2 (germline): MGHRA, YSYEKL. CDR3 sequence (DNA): TGCGCCAGCAGCCAAGGGCAGGGGGCAGGAAATGAGCAGTTCTTC. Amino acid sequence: CASSQGQGAGNEQFF.

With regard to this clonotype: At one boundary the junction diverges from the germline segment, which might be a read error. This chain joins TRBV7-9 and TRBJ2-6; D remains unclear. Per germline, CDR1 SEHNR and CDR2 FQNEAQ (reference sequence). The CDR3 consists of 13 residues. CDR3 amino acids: CASILAVANVLTF. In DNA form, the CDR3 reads TGTGCCAGCATCTTAGCTGTGGCCAACGTCCTGACTTTC.

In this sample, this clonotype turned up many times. The CDR3 coding sequence is TGCGCCAGCCGAGTCGGGGACCAAGGTCCTAACAATGAGCAGTTCTTC. As protein: CASRVGDQGPNNEQFF. The chain employs TRBV10-2 and TRBJ2-1; D may be TRBD1 or TRBD2 (5 bases each). V dropped 8 bases and J dropped 5 bases, with 22 bases sitting between them. In germline, CDR1 is WSHSY, CDR2 SAAADI. The CDR3 spans 16 residues.

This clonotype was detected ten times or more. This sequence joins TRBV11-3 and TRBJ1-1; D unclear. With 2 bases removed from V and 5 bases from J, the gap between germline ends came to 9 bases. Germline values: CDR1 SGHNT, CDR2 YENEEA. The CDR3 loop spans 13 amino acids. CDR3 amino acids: CASSLRVRTEAFF. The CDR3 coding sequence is TGTGCCAGCAGCTTAAGGGTGCGAACTGAAGCTTTCTTT.